The T cell receptor beta chain described here comes from a study of T cells after yellow fever vaccination. General study results and limits: Clonotypes found in both CD4 and CD8 compartments made up a small share. On re-exposure, the response was weaker but peaked faster, at day 5 versus 15. Reappearance after the booster was observed for most primary-vaccination clones (about 96% CD4, about 91% CD8).

Germline V gene data show CDR1 as SEHNR and CDR2 as FQNEAQ (reference sequence). V was cut by 3 bases and J by 5 bases, with 22 bases left in between. This CDR3 is 17 amino acids long. This clonotype was observed a handful of times. What it binds is not known. A process of 5'RACE template switching, which added a universal primer site and UMIs, was used to make TCR cDNA. TCRdb reanalysed the 5' RACE reads using MiXCR and keeps one entry per CDR3 protein. The table shows roughly 320,000 distinct CDR3 sequences, with roughly a tenth occurring only once. The rearrangement uses TRBV7-9 and TRBJ1-1, with D possibly matching TRBD1 (5 bases). The sequence came from a man aged 18 to 29 who received the YFV17D yellow fever vaccine. The sequencing used CD4+ T cells sorted from PBMCs, collected 45 days after the yellow fever booster vaccination. CDR3 DNA sequence: TGTGCCAGCAGCTTGGAAAAATTATCGGGGGGAGGTACTGAAGCTTTCTTT. Amino acid sequence: CASSLEKLSGGGTEAFF.